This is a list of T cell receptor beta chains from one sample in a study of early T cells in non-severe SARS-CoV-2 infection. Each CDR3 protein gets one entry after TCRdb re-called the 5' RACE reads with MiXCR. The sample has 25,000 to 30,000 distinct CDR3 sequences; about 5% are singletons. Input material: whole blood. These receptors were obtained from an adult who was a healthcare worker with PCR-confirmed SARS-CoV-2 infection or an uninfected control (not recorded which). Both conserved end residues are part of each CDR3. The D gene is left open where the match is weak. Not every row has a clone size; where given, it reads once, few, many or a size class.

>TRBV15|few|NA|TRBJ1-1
CATSIYDRSGTEAFF
TGTGCCACCAGCATCTACGACCGAAGCGGAACTGAAGCTTTCTTT
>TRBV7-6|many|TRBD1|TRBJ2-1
CASSLGGRGYNEQFF
TGTGCCAGCAGCTTAGGGGGCAGGGGGTACAATGAGCAGTTCTTC
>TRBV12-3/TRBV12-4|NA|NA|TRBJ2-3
CASSQRDQPTDTQYF
TGTGCCAGCAGTCAACGGGACCAACCCACAGATACGCAGTATTTT
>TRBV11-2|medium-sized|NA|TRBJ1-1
CASSLVGLNTEAFF
TGTGCCAGCAGCTTAGTAGGCCTGAACACTGAAGCTTTCTTT
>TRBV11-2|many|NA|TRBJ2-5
CASSHRAGRETQYF
TGTGCCAGCAGCCATAGGGCCGGGCGGGAGACCCAGTACTTC
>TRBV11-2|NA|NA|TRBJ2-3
CASSWDGGNTDTQYF
TGTGCCAGCAGCTGGGACGGCGGTAACACAGATACGCAGTATTTT
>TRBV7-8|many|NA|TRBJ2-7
CASSPYRLDPSLQYF
TGTGCCAGCAGCCCGTATAGACTAGACCCTTCTTTGCAGTACTTC
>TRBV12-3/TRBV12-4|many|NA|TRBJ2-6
CASRSGGGSGANVLTF
TGTGCCAGCAGGTCAGGCGGCGGGTCTGGGGCCAACGTCCTGACTTTC
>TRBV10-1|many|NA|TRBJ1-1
CASSEGSVNTEAFF
TGCGCCAGCAGTGAAGGGTCAGTGAACACTGAAGCTTTCTTT
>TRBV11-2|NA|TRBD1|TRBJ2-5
CASSSWEGGRETQYF
TGTGCCAGCAGCTCCTGGGAAGGGGGCCGAGAGACCCAGTACTTC
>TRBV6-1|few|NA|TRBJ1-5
CASSDGAENQPQHF
TGTGCCAGCAGTGACGGGGCTGAAAATCAGCCCCAGCATTTT
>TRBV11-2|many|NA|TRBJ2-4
CASSLVFPRAKNIQYF
TGTGCCAGCAGCTTAGTGTTTCCGCGCGCCAAAAACATTCAGTACTTC
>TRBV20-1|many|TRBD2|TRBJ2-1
CSASGGDPSSYNEQFF
TGCAGTGCTAGCGGGGGGGACCCGAGCTCCTACAATGAGCAGTTCTTC
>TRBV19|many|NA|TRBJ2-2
CASSIRSPARPAGELFF
TGTGCCAGTAGTATTAGGTCCCCGGCCCGACCCGCCGGGGAGCTGTTTTTT
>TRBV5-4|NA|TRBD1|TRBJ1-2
CASSLGGGQGNYGYTF
TGTGCCAGCAGCTTGGGAGGGGGACAGGGGAACTATGGCTACACCTTC
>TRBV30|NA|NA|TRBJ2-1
CAWSVTADEQFF
TGTGCCTGGAGTGTAACCGCGGATGAGCAGTTCTTC
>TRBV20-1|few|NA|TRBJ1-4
CSVSGNEKLFF
TGCAGTGTGTCAGGGAATGAAAAACTGTTTTTT
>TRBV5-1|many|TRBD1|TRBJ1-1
CASSQQGGGMNTEAFF
TGCGCCAGCAGCCAACAGGGAGGGGGCATGAACACTGAAGCTTTCTTT
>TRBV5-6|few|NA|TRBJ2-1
CASSPANSYNEQFF
TGTGCCAGCAGCCCGGCCAACTCCTACAATGAGCAGTTCTTC
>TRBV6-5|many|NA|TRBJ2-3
CASSRPPAGPGTDTQYF
TGTGCCAGCAGCCGGCCCCCGGCGGGACCAGGCACAGATACGCAGTATTTT
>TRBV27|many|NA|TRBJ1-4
CASSPLEGGGYEKLFF
TGTGCCAGCAGCCCCCTGGAGGGGGGGGGATACGAAAAACTGTTTTTT
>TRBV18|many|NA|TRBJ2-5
CASSPLALVEETQYF
TGTGCCAGCTCACCACTGGCGTTAGTTGAAGAGACCCAGTACTTC
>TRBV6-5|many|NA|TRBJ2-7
CASSYRTAYEQYF
TGTGCCAGCAGTTACCGCACGGCCTACGAGCAGTACTTC
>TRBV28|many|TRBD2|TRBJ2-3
CASSLGLAASTDTQYF
TGTGCCAGCAGTCTCGGACTAGCGGCTAGCACAGATACGCAGTATTTT
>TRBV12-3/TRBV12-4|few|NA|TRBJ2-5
CASSPWGLETQYF
TGTGCCAGCAGCCCCTGGGGTCTAGAGACCCAGTACTTC
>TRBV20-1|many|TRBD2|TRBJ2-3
CSARLGLGGFDTQYF
TGCAGTGCTAGGCTGGGACTAGGGGGATTTGATACGCAGTATTTT
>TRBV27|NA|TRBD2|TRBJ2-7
CASSQSLAGSNEQYF
TGTGCCAGCAGTCAATCGCTAGCGGGAAGCAACGAGCAGTACTTC
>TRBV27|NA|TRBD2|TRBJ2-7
CASSVIAGGSYEQYF
TGTGCCAGCAGTGTGATAGCGGGAGGGAGCTACGAGCAGTACTTC
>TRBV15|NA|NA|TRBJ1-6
CATSSNIKPTPLHF
TGTGCCACCAGCAGTAATATAAAGCCAACCCCCCTCCACTTT
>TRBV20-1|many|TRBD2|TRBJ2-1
CSASRGGEQFF
TGCAGTGCTAGCCGGGGGGGTGAGCAGTTCTTC
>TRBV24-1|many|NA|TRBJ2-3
CATSSEDRTDTQYF
TGTGCCACCAGCTCGGAGGACCGCACAGATACGCAGTATTTT
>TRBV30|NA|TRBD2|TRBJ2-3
CAWSPPLAGISTDTQYF
TGTGCCTGGAGTCCTCCTTTAGCGGGAATAAGCACAGATACGCAGTATTTT
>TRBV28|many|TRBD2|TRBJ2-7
CASSLGPRGVGEQYF
TGTGCCAGCAGTTTAGGGCCCCGGGGGGTTGGCGAGCAGTACTTC
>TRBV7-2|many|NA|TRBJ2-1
CASSRGAASERNEQFF
TGTGCCAGCAGCCGCGGCGCGGCTAGCGAGAGAAATGAGCAGTTCTTC
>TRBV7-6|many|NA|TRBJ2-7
CASSSWNPGAGPNEQYF
TGTGCCAGCAGCTCCTGGAACCCGGGAGCAGGGCCTAACGAGCAGTACTTC
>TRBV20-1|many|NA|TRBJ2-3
CSATLGGRTDTQYF
TGCAGTGCTACACTTGGGGGCCGCACAGATACGCAGTATTTT
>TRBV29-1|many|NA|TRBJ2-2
CSVRGKYTGELFF
TGCAGCGTCCGAGGAAAGTACACCGGGGAGCTGTTTTTT
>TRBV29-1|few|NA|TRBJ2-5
CSVRRTEETQYF
TGCAGCGTCCGTAGGACGGAAGAGACCCAGTACTTC
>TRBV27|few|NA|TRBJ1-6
CASSLRGVVSYNSPLHF
TGTGCCAGCAGTTTAAGAGGGGTAGTGTCCTATAATTCACCCCTCCACTTT
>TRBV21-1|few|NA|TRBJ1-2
CASSNGQGRPRRTNYGYTF
TGTGCCAGCAGCAATGGACAGGGTAGACCAAGGCGCACTAACTATGGCTACACCTTC
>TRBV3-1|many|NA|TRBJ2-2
CASSRIGTGNTGELFF
TGTGCCAGCAGCCGTATTGGGACGGGGAACACCGGGGAGCTGTTTTTT
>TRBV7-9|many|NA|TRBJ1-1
CASRETGSLEDFF
TGTGCCAGCAGGGAAACAGGGTCTCTCGAGGATTTCTTT
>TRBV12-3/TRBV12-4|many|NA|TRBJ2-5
CATSSGVRETQYF
TGTGCCACCTCGTCGGGGGTCCGGGAGACCCAGTACTTC
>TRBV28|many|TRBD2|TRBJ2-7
CASSLGLAGVWVYEQYF
TGTGCCAGCAGTTTGGGACTAGCGGGAGTCTGGGTTTACGAGCAGTACTTC
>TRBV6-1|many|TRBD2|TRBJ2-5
CASSDVLAGMYQETQYF
TGTGCCAGCAGTGATGTGCTAGCGGGGATGTATCAAGAGACCCAGTACTTC
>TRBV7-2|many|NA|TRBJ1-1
CASSLDSGRPNTEAFF
TGTGCCAGCAGCTTAGACAGCGGTCGGCCGAACACTGAAGCTTTCTTT
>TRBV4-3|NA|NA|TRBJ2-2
CASSQVVNPSTGELFF
TGCGCCAGCAGCCAAGTAGTCAATCCGAGTACCGGGGAGCTGTTTTTT
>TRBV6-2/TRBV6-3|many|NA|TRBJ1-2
CASGIRDTSAGYTF
TGTGCCAGCGGAATTCGGGACACCTCAGCGGGCTACACCTTC
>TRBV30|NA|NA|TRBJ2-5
CAWSGDQETQYF
TGTGCCTGGAGTGGGGACCAAGAGACCCAGTACTTC
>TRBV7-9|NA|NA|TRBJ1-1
CASSLGVNTEAYF
TGTGCCAGCAGCTTAGGGGTAAACACTGAAGCTTACTTT
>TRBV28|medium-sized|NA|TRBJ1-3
CASSFGGSTIYF
TGTGCCAGCAGTTTTGGGGGGAGCACCATATATTTT
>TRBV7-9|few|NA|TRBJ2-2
CASSPPGTGELFF
TGTGCCAGCAGCCCCCCCGGTACCGGGGAGCTGTTTTTT
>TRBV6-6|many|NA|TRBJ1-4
CASSRIMDDNEKLFF
TGTGCCAGCAGCCGTATTATGGACGATAATGAAAAACTGTTTTTT
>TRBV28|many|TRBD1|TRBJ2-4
CASSPRSVGTGVAKNIQYF
TGTGCCAGCAGCCCTCGGTCCGTAGGGACAGGGGTAGCCAAAAACATTCAGTACTTC
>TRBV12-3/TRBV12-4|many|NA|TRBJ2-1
CASSSLFGRDEQFF
TGTGCCAGCAGTTCTTTATTCGGGAGAGATGAGCAGTTCTTC
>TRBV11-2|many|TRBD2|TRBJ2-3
CASSSGLAGEDTQYF
TGTGCCAGCAGCTCCGGACTAGCGGGAGAAGATACGCAGTATTTT
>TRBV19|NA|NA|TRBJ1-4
CASSPRGPNEKLFF
TGTGCCAGTAGTCCCCGGGGCCCTAATGAAAAACTGTTTTTT
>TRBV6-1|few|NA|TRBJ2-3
CASSSVTAEDTQYF
TGTGCCAGCAGTAGCGTGACTGCCGAAGATACGCAGTATTTT
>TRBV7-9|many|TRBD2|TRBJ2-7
CASSLWLAGGEQYF
TGTGCCAGCAGCTTATGGCTAGCGGGGGGCGAGCAGTACTTC
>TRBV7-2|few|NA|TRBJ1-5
CASGSYSNQPQHF
TGTGCCAGCGGGAGTTACAGCAATCAGCCCCAGCATTTT